These 27 T cell receptor beta chains came from one sample sequenced in a study of blood T cell repertoires in COVID-19. Sequencing was performed with immunoSEQ multiplex PCR; in TCRdb, only in-frame clones are kept and a portion is missing. The sample lists some 70,000 clones, around 90% occurring once. The sequencing input was peripheral blood. Receptor source: a man aged 50 to 60 with active COVID-19.

The J gene is TRBJ1-6, the V gene TRBV7-2; 8 nucleotides agree with TRBD1. The V gene's germline CDR1 is SGHTA and CDR2 FQGNSA. The CDR3 has 15 residues. With V trimmed by 4 bases and J by 9 bases, 8 bases remained unmatched. CDR3 protein: CASSYLDREGSPLHF. The CDR3 DNA sequence: TGTGCCAGCAGCTACCTGGACAGGGAGGGTTCACCCCTCCACTTT.

The V gene is TRBV5-4, the J gene TRBJ1-1; D remains unclear. Germline-derived CDR1 and CDR2 are SGHNT and YYREEE (reference sequence). The V end lost 5 bases, the J end lost 7 bases, and 21 bases lay between the germline ends. The CDR3 length is 15 residues. CDR3 coding DNA: TGTGCCAGCAGGTCCTCATCGTTCGGGGTCCGTGAAGCTTTCTTT. Translated: CASRSSSFGVREAFF.

This clone was recorded once. The chain is built from TRBV28 and TRBJ1-3, with D perhaps TRBD1 (6 bases). V shed 5 bases and J shed 4 bases, with 15 bases lying between them. CDR3 length: 15 amino acids. The germline V gene encodes CDR1 MDHEN and CDR2 SYDVKM. The CDR3 is CASSGTGKRGNTIYF. As DNA, the CDR3 is TGTGCCAGCAGTGGCACAGGGAAGAGGGGAAACACCATATATTTT.

The chain is built from TRBV19 and TRBJ1-1, with D unresolved. The CDR3 sequence is 15 residues long. Germline V gene lookup returns CDR1 LNHDA and CDR2 SQIVND (reference sequence). The ends were cut back, 6 bases at V and 5 bases at J, with 19 bases in the middle. The CDR3 sequence: CASRERADDGTEAFF. For the CDR3, the DNA is TGTGCCAGTAGGGAGAGGGCAGATGATGGGACTGAAGCTTTCTTT.

The V and J genes are TRBV3-1 (or the pseudogene TRBV3-2) and TRBJ2-3; 8 positions agree with TRBD2. In germline, CDR1 is LGHDT, CDR2 YNNKEL (reference sequence). This CDR3 is 15 amino acids long. The V gene end was trimmed by 2 bases and the J gene end by 5 bases; junction bases not matched to a gene: 6. This chain's CDR3 is CASSQRRGARDTQYF. The CDR3 DNA is TGTGCCAGCAGCCAACGGCGGGGGGCAAGAGATACGCAGTATTTT.

The chain combines TRBV3-1 (or the pseudogene TRBV3-2) with TRBJ1-2; tentatively, D is TRBD1 (6 bases). Trimming left V 4 bases short and J 4 bases short, with 13 bases between. The CDR3 has 14 residues. Germline V gene sequence: CDR1 LGHDT, CDR2 YNNKEL (reference sequence). The CDR3 sequence: CASSRTDFGYGYTF. DNA of the CDR3: TGTGCCAGCAGCCGGACAGACTTTGGCTATGGCTACACCTTC.

This chain links TRBV21-1 with TRBJ2-5; the table's D call, TRBD1, has no DNA check behind it. TRBV21-1 is annotated as a pseudogene. The CDR3 extends over 16 amino acids. CDR3 in amino acids: CASSKSTDPQQETQYF. The CDR3 DNA follows: TGTGCCAGCAGCAAATCGACAGACCCACAGCAAGAGACCCAGTACTTC.

The chain uses TRBV2 and TRBJ2-7; 8 bases are shared with TRBD1. The J segment lost 6 bases and the V segment lost 6 bases, leaving 7 bases of the junction unmatched. Germline V gives CDR1 SNHLY, CDR2 FYNNEI. The length of the CDR3 is 13 residues. The CDR3 protein is CASRADRVSEQYF. In nucleotides, the CDR3 is TGTGCCAGCAGAGCGGACAGGGTGAGCGAGCAGTACTTC.

J is TRBJ2-3 and V is TRBV2; 11 nucleotides align to TRBD2. From germline, CDR1 is SNHLY and CDR2 FYNNEI. The CDR3 has 15 amino acids. V lost 6 bases and J lost 1; bases outside the gene matches: 3. CDR3: CASRTSGGRTDTQYF. The CDR3 bases are TGTGCCAGCAGAACTAGCGGGGGCCGCACAGATACGCAGTATTTT. Together with reference TRBV2 and TRBJ2-3, the CDR3 gives the full variable domain: EPEVTQTPSHQVTQMGQEVILRCVPISNHLYFYWYRQILGQKVEFLVSFYNNEISEKSEIFDDQFSVERPDGSNFTLKIRSTKLEDSAMYFCASRTSGGRTDTQYFGPGTRLTVL.

This CDR3 is CASSWPKGAAFF. CDR3 bases: TGTGCCAGCAGCTGGCCAAAGGGGGCGGCTTTCTTT. This chain joins TRBV5-4 and TRBJ1-1; 7 bases match TRBD1. In germline, CDR1 is SGHNT, CDR2 YYREEE (reference sequence). Germline trimming cut 3 bases from V and 11 bases from J; bases unmatched to any gene: 7. The CDR3 contains 12 residues.

A single count supports this clone. The chain employs TRBV6-5 and TRBJ1-5, with D possibly being TRBD1 (5 bases). V was cut by 6 bases and J by 11 bases, with 14 bases left in between. Germline CDR1 and CDR2: MNHEY and SVGAGI. The CDR3 extends over 12 amino acids. CDR3 coding DNA: TGTGCCAGCAGACCCGGGTCGGGGGCCCAGCATTTT. Protein product: CASRPGSGAQHF.

The V and J genes are TRBV4-2 and TRBJ2-1, with a possible D match to TRBD1 (5 bases). Trimming removed 1 base from V and 0 bases from J, with 10 bases in between. Per the germline V gene, CDR1 is LGHNA and CDR2 is YNFKEQ. The CDR3 length is 16 residues. CDR3 region: CASSQGTPNSYNEQFF. DNA for the CDR3: TGTGCCAGCAGCCAAGGGACACCTAACTCCTACAATGAGCAGTTCTTC.

The rearrangement links TRBV23-1 to TRBJ2-3; 12 positions match TRBD2. TRBV23-1 carries the ORF label, with uncertain function. With 4 bases clipped from V and 0 bases from J, the junction kept 11 bases outside the gene matches. This CDR3 comprises 19 residues. For the CDR3, the DNA is TGCGCCAGCAGTCTCAGTTCACTAGCGGGAGGAAGAAGCACAGATACGCAGTATTTT. Protein sequence: CASSLSSLAGGRSTDTQYF.

The chain recombines TRBV5-5 with TRBJ2-3; D is perhaps TRBD1 (5 bases). CDR1 and CDR2 (germline): SGHKS, YYEKEE (reference sequence). The CDR3 is 13 residues long. V shed 1 base and J shed 4 bases, with 7 bases lying between them. DNA of the CDR3: TGTGCCAGCAGCTTGTGGGGCCCAGATACGCAGTATTTT. Translated, it gives CASSLWGPDTQYF.

The genes are TRBV18 and TRBJ1-1; 8 bases are shared with TRBD1. This CDR3 comprises 14 residues. Germline CDR1 KGHSH, CDR2 LQKENI. Unmatched junction bases numbered 3, after V lost 6 bases and J lost 0 bases. CDR3 coding DNA: TGTGCCAGCTCTTGGGACAGGCTGAACACTGAAGCTTTCTTT. This codes for CASSWDRLNTEAFF.

The rearrangement joins TRBV27 to TRBJ2-1; the match to TRBD2 covers 7 bases. This CDR3 has 15 residues. V gave up 7 bases and J gave up 3 bases; unmatched junction bases: 9. Per the germline V gene, CDR1 is MNHEY and CDR2 is SMNVEV (reference sequence). The CDR3, as DNA: TGTGCCAGCACCCTTACTAGCGCGAACTACAATGAGCAGTTCTTC. Translation gives CASTLTSANYNEQFF.

This clone was seen a handful of times. The chain is built from TRBV12-5 and TRBJ1-1; D uncertain. The CDR3 covers 12 residues. V dropped 5 bases and J dropped 11 bases, with 15 bases sitting between them. Germline loops: CDR1 LGHNT, CDR2 FRNRAP. CDR3 bases: TGTGCTAGTGGTCTTTCGGGTGCTAGTGCTTTCTTT. Translating it yields CASGLSGASAFF.

The J gene is TRBJ2-3, the V gene TRBV5-6, with TRBD2 matching 8 bases. The CDR3 is made up of 14 amino acids. Losses at the gene ends were 6 bases for V and 3 bases for J; bases not matched to a gene: 6. Germline CDR1 SGHDT, CDR2 YYEEEE. CDR3 in amino acids: CASTLRGGTDTQYF. Here the CDR3 DNA reads TGTGCCAGCACCCTCCGGGGGGGAACAGATACGCAGTATTTT.

This sequence joins TRBV20-1 and TRBJ2-1; a possible D gene is TRBD2 (5 bases). CDR3 length equals 14 residues. V shed 3 bases and J shed 2 bases, with 11 bases lying between them. Germline CDR1 DFQATT, CDR2 SNEGSKA (reference sequence). The CDR3 loop is CSASMRAAYNEQFF. The CDR3 DNA reads TGCAGTGCTAGTATGAGGGCCGCCTACAATGAGCAGTTCTTC.

The chain is built from TRBV7-9 and TRBJ2-1, with D unresolved. Trimming took off 4 bases at V and 4 bases at J, with 5 bases between the two ends. The CDR3 length is 12 residues. The germline V gene has CDR1 SEHNR and CDR2 FQNEAQ (reference sequence). The CDR3 region has the DNA TGTGCCAGCAGCTCCCCTTACAATGAGCAGTTCTTC. Translation: CASSSPYNEQFF.

The gene calls are TRBV6-5 and TRBJ1-4, with D possibly TRBD1 on 5 matching bases. Germline-derived CDR1 and CDR2 are MNHEY and SVGAGI. There are 13 residues in the CDR3. Trimming removed 6 bases from V and 10 bases from J, with 15 bases in between. Written as DNA, the CDR3 is TGTGCCAGCAGCCAGGGAAACTCCGGAAAACTGTTTTTT. Encoded protein: CASSQGNSGKLFF.

The rearrangement uses TRBV7-9 and TRBJ1-2; 7 nucleotides line up with TRBD1. V shed 3 bases, J shed 4 bases, and the junction held 2 bases outside the gene matches. The CDR3 totals 13 residues. The V gene's germline CDR1 is SEHNR and CDR2 FQNEAQ (reference sequence). DNA of the CDR3: TGTGCCAGCAGCTTCGGACAGGTCTATGGCTACACCTTC. It translates to CASSFGQVYGYTF.

This clone was picked up one time. The chain combines TRBV7-9 with TRBJ2-1; 12 bases align to TRBD1. This CDR3 is 18 amino acids long. Germline lookup yields CDR1 SEHNR and CDR2 FQNEAQ (reference sequence). V dropped 6 bases and J dropped 2; count of bases not matched to a gene: 11. The CDR3 nucleotides are TGTGCCAGCAGGATCGGGACAGGGGGCATTCGGACCTACAATGAGCAGTTCTTC. Amino acids: CASRIGTGGIRTYNEQFF.

The chain employs TRBV6-1 and TRBJ2-6; perhaps TRBD2 as D (5 bases). V was cut by 4 bases and J by 0 bases, with 10 bases left in between. Germline V gives CDR1 MNHNS, CDR2 SASEGT. The CDR3 is 16 residues long. The CDR3 DNA follows: TGTGCCAGCAGTGTGGGGAGCTCCTCTGGGGCCAACGTCCTGACTTTC. It yields the protein CASSVGSSSGANVLTF.

This clone appeared once. The gene calls are TRBV5-4 and TRBJ1-2, with 8 positions matching TRBD1. Germline V gene data show CDR1 as SGHNT and CDR2 as YYREEE (reference sequence). This CDR3 has 13 residues. Germline trimming cut 4 bases from V and 4 bases from J; bases unmatched to any gene: 3. In nucleotides, the CDR3 is TGTGCCAGCAGCAAGGACAGGGCCTATGGCTACACCTTC. This codes for CASSKDRAYGYTF.

This chain joins TRBV9 and TRBJ2-5; weak D call: TRBD2 (5 bases). The CDR3 contains 15 residues. Germline-derived CDR1 and CDR2 are SGDLS and YYNGEE. V shed 4 bases and J shed 5 bases, with 18 bases lying between them. The CDR3 loop is CASSPLAARGETQYF. CDR3 DNA sequence: TGTGCCAGCAGCCCCTTGGCGGCCCGAGGGGAGACCCAGTACTTC.

The chain is built from TRBV4-1 and TRBJ2-2; 8 bases agree with TRBD1. Losses at the gene ends were 4 bases for V and 1 base for J; bases not matched to a gene: 14. CDR1 and CDR2 (germline): MGHRA, YSYEKL. The CDR3 totals 19 residues. The CDR3, as DNA: TGCGCCAGCAGCCCGACCGGGACAGGCGTCGGGGAGAACACCGGGGAGCTGTTTTTT. Translation: CASSPTGTGVGENTGELFF.